Presented here are 20 T cell receptor beta chains from one specimen sequenced in a study of Graves' ophthalmopathy and Graves' hyperthyroidism. Researchers took RNA transcripts and amplified TCR beta CDR3 regions from them. The first round was an RT-PCR with HTBI primers, and the second round was a multiplex PCR. A single record per CDR3 protein comes from TCRdb applying MiXCR to the multiplex PCR reads. The sample carries about 700,000 distinct CDR3 sequences, over 40% recorded once. The sample comprised peripheral blood. Receptors were obtained from an adult man with Graves' ophthalmopathy.

This chain joins TRBV11-1 and TRBJ2-2; the D gene is possibly TRBD1 (6 bases). CDR1 and CDR2 from the germline V gene are SGHAT and FQDESV (reference sequence). The ends were cut back, 4 bases at V and 1 base at J, with 7 bases in the middle. The CDR3 is 14 residues long. In nucleotides, the CDR3 is TGTGCCAGCAGCTGGGGACAGAACACCGGGGAGCTGTTTTTT. Translated: CASSWGQNTGELFF.

The CDR3 DNA reads TGTGCCAGCAGGGAGACAGGGGACAAGAACACTGAAGCTTTCTTT. Its translation is CASRETGDKNTEAFF. This rearrangement joins TRBV6-5 to TRBJ1-1; 8 nucleotides line up with TRBD1. The CDR3 has 15 residues. Trimming at V came to 6 bases and at J to 1 base, leaving 7 bases not matched to a gene. From germline, CDR1 is MNHEY and CDR2 SVGAGI.

This clonotype was seen more than once but under ten times. The rearrangement links TRBV5-1 to TRBJ2-5, with TRBD2 as a possible D gene (6 bases). V lost 2 bases to trimming and J lost 4 bases, with 15 bases between them. Germline loops: CDR1 SGHRS, CDR2 YFSETQ. This CDR3 has 15 amino acids. The chain's CDR3 is CASSFGGVQGETQYF. CDR3 DNA sequence: TGCGCCAGCAGCTTTGGCGGGGTGCAGGGAGAGACCCAGTACTTC.

V is TRBV12-3 or TRBV12-4 and J is TRBJ2-2, with 7 bases matching TRBD1. The CDR3 sequence is 16 residues long. Germline trimming cut 2 bases from V and 4 bases from J; bases unmatched to any gene: 7. The CDR3 loop reads CASSLKFQGVTGELFF. The CDR3 DNA reads TGTGCCAGCAGTTTAAAGTTTCAGGGGGTCACCGGGGAGCTGTTTTTT.

The chain is built from TRBV5-4 and TRBJ2-7, with D possibly matching TRBD2 (5 bases). The CDR3 covers 15 residues. CDR1 is SGHNT, CDR2 YYREEE, per germline (reference sequence). Trimming cost V 2 bases and J 0 bases, with 12 bases left between them. In nucleotides, the CDR3 is TGTGCCAGCAGCTTCCAGAGCGGATTCTCCTACGAGCAGTACTTC. Protein: CASSFQSGFSYEQYF.

As concerns this clonotype: Relative to the germline gene, one junction end is altered; a read error may explain this. The chain carries TRBV20-1 and TRBJ1-4; D might be TRBD1 (5 bases). The germline CDR1 and CDR2 sequences are DFQATT and SNEGSKA (reference sequence). The length of the CDR3 is 12 residues. Here the CDR3 reads CSAYRQNEKLSF. In nucleotides, the CDR3 is TGCAGTGCTTACCGACAGAATGAAAAACTGTCTTTT.

V and J are TRBV7-4 and TRBJ2-2; TRBD1 might be the D (5 bases). Deletions cut 3 bases from V and 8 bases from J, with 13 bases between. The CDR3 covers 14 residues. The V gene's germline CDR1 is SGHVT and CDR2 SQSDAQ. CDR3 region: CASSFWPRTGELFF. The CDR3 DNA follows: TGTGCCAGCAGCTTTTGGCCAAGGACAGGGGAGCTGTTTTTT. Full variable domain (outside the CDR3, taken from reference TRBV7-4 and TRBJ2-2): GAGVSQSPRYKVAKRGRDVALRCDSISGHVTLYWYRQTLGQGSEVLTYSQSDAQRDKSGRPSGRFSAERPERSVSTLKIQRTEQGDSAVYLCASSFWPRTGELFFGEGSRLTVL.

The chain uses TRBV5-1 and TRBJ2-2; the match to TRBD2 covers 9 bases. Germline values: CDR1 SGHRS, CDR2 YFSETQ. V lost 4 bases to trimming and J lost 4 bases; unmatched junction nucleotides: 2. CDR3 length: 14 amino acids. The CDR3 coding sequence is TGCGCCAGCAGCGAGACTAGCGGCACCGGGGAGCTGTTTTTT. Amino acids: CASSETSGTGELFF.

V gene TRBV6-5 combines with J gene TRBJ2-7, with unresolved D. The CDR3 has 15 amino acids. Germline loops: CDR1 MNHEY, CDR2 SVGAGI. V was clipped by 4 bases and J by 6 bases, with 19 bases between them. CDR3 in amino acids: CASSLVSVGTGEQYF. DNA of the CDR3: TGTGCCAGCAGTTTAGTATCCGTAGGTACGGGCGAGCAGTACTTC.

In this sample, this clonotype turned up many times. J is TRBJ1-1 and V is TRBV7-9, with 7 positions matching TRBD1. V gave up 5 bases and J gave up 0 bases; unmatched junction bases: 12. The CDR3 consists of 17 residues. The germline V gene has CDR1 SEHNR and CDR2 FQNEAQ (reference sequence). The CDR3 is CASSPRDSHFLNTEAFF. In DNA, the CDR3 is TGTGCCAGCAGCCCACGGGACAGTCACTTCTTGAACACTGAAGCTTTCTTT.

The V call is TRBV6-5, the J call TRBJ1-4, with TRBD1 matching over 7 bases. The V segment lost 4 bases and the J segment 7 bases; nucleotides outside the gene matches: 9. The CDR3 extends over 15 amino acids. In germline, CDR1 is MNHEY, CDR2 SVGAGI. CDR3 sequence reads: CASSFQGGVGEKLFF. CDR3 in DNA: TGTGCCAGCAGTTTTCAAGGGGGCGTCGGTGAAAAACTGTTTTTT.

The V and J genes are TRBV7-9 and TRBJ2-5; TRBD1 aligns across 8 bases. Germline V gene sequence: CDR1 SEHNR, CDR2 FQNEAQ (reference sequence). CDR3 length: 16 residues. Trimming removed 5 bases from V and 5 bases from J; junction bases left unmatched: 13. CDR3 nucleotides: TGTGCCAGCAGCGCAATCTGGACAGGGAGTTGGGAGACCCAGTACTTC. This encodes CASSAIWTGSWETQYF.

This clonotype has a count of ten or more. This may be a read error, as it is one base from a much larger clone. CDR3 nucleotide sequence: TGTGCCAACAGCCAAGGGGGTAGTGGTCCCTATGGCTACACCTTC. This translates into CANSQGGSGPYGYTF. The chain employs TRBV7-8 and TRBJ1-2; D may be TRBD1 (6 bases). Germline CDR1 reads SGHVS; CDR2 reads FQNEAQ. The CDR3 contains 15 residues.

This rearrangement joins TRBV4-2 to TRBJ2-7, with 8 bases that match TRBD2. J was trimmed by 3 bases and V by 4 bases; bases with no gene match: 8. CDR1 is LGHNA and CDR2 is YNFKEQ in the germline V gene. CDR3 length: 15 amino acids. Here the CDR3 reads CASSLSYGGGYEQYF. Here the CDR3 DNA reads TGTGCCAGCAGCCTCTCGTACGGGGGGGGCTACGAGCAGTACTTC.

The V call is TRBV11-2, the J call TRBJ2-5, with 10 nucleotides matching TRBD2. The DNA end is more similar to TRBJ2-7, so the J call may be wrong. The germline CDR1 and CDR2 sequences are SGHAT and FQNNGV. The CDR3 runs to 16 residues. CDR3 sequence reads: CASSFLSASGGYEQYF. CDR3 nucleotide sequence: TGTGCCAGCAGCTTCCTTTCGGCTAGCGGGGGCTACGAGCAGTACTTC.

This clonotype was counted many times. This rearrangement joins TRBV5-1 to TRBJ2-7; weak D call: TRBD1 (6 bases). V lost 0 bases and J 7 bases, leaving 8 bases between the germline ends. Germline CDR1 SGHRS, CDR2 YFSETQ. The CDR3 extends over 12 amino acids. Written as DNA, the CDR3 is TGCGCCAGCAGCTTGGACAGGGCTGAGCAGTACTTC. Its protein is CASSLDRAEQYF.

This clonotype has ten or more counts. V and J are TRBV6-2 or TRBV6-3 and TRBJ2-7; D is unclear. V gave up 4 bases and J gave up 5 bases, with 12 bases separating them. Germline loops: CDR1 MNHEY, CDR2 SVGEGT. The CDR3 is 13 amino acids. The CDR3 here is CASSSPNGDEQYF. For the CDR3, the DNA is TGTGCCAGCAGTTCGCCCAATGGGGACGAGCAGTACTTC.

This clonotype appeared a few times. The chain recombines TRBV27 with TRBJ2-5, with D perhaps TRBD1 or TRBD2 (6 bases each). This CDR3 spans 14 amino acids. Germline lookup yields CDR1 MNHEY and CDR2 SMNVEV (reference sequence). Trimming took off 4 bases at V and 2 bases at J, with 11 bases between the two ends. CDR3 in DNA: TGTGCCAGCAGTTCGGGGGCCTTGCAAGAGACCCAGTACTTC. Amino acid sequence: CASSSGALQETQYF.

This clonotype was counted ten times or more. V and J are TRBV4-1 and TRBJ2-5; maybe TRBD2 (6 bases). Germline V CDR1 and CDR2: MGHRA, YSYEKL. The CDR3 sequence is 14 residues long. With 1 base removed from V and 5 bases from J, the gap between germline ends came to 11 bases. The CDR3, as DNA: TGCGCCAGCAGCCAAGTAGCGGATGGGGAGACCCAGTACTTC. Translation gives CASSQVADGETQYF.

On this clonotype: The junction departs from germline at one end; a sequencing error may be responsible. The chain recombines TRBV12-3 or TRBV12-4 with TRBJ1-2; 9 bases match TRBD1. This CDR3 is built from 15 residues. CDR3 amino acids: CASSFRDRANYGHTF. In nucleotides, the CDR3 is TGTGCCAGCAGTTTTCGGGACAGGGCTAACTATGGCCACACCTTC.